Each of the 5 T cell receptor beta chains below was sequenced from the same sample in a study of T-cell memory formation after mild COVID-19. One entry per CDR3 protein results from TCRdb running MiXCR on the 5' RACE reads. The sample lists around 300,000 distinct CDR3 sequences, 14% occurring once. Sequencing was carried out using PBMCs or a T cell subset sorted from them (not recorded which). These receptors were collected from a man younger than 35 who had mild COVID-19 (a few samples of this study predate the infection). Cell type and time point are not known.

The chain uses TRBV7-6 and TRBJ1-2; D may be TRBD1 (6 bases). The CDR3 consists of 12 residues. V was pared by 6 bases and J by 4 bases, with 9 bases between. Germline V gives CDR1 SGHVS, CDR2 FNYEAQ. CDR3 in DNA: TGTGCCAGCAGTTGGGGGCCCTATGGCTACACCTTC. Translating it yields CASSWGPYGYTF. The entire variable domain, with the rest obtained from reference TRBV7-6 and TRBJ1-2, is as follows: GAGVSQSPRYKVTKRGQDVALRCDPISGHVSLYWYRQALGQGPEFLTYFNYEAQQDKSGLPNDRFSAERPEGSISTLTIQRTEQRDSAMYRCASSWGPYGYTFGSGTRLTVV.

This clonotype occurred many times. The V and J genes are TRBV7-2 and TRBJ2-5, with D unclear. V lost 0 bases, J lost 0 bases, and 8 bases lay in between. CDR1 and CDR2 (germline): SGHTA, FQGNSA. The CDR3 is 15 residues long. CDR3 region: CASSLAGGNQETQYF. The CDR3 DNA is TGTGCCAGCAGCTTAGCGGGTGGTAACCAAGAGACCCAGTACTTC.

The chain joins TRBV6-5 to TRBJ1-2; maybe TRBD1 (5 bases). V lost 0 bases and J 5 bases, leaving 13 bases between the germline ends. The CDR3 runs to 15 residues. Germline V lookup: CDR1 MNHEY, CDR2 SVGAGI. The CDR3 is CASSYSPSRGYGYTF. The CDR3 nucleotides read TGTGCCAGCAGTTACTCCCCTTCGAGGGGTTATGGCTACACCTTC.

This clonotype was seen a handful of times. The V and J genes are TRBV6-5 and TRBJ1-3, with a weak D call TRBD1 (5 bases). The V end lost 2 bases, the J end lost 0 bases, and 14 bases lay between the germline ends. The germline V gene encodes CDR1 MNHEY and CDR2 SVGAGI. The CDR3 consists of 17 residues. CDR3: CASSYDVRGLSGNTIYF. The CDR3 DNA reads as TGTGCCAGCAGTTACGACGTGCGGGGCCTCTCTGGAAACACCATATATTTT.

CDR3 DNA sequence: TGCAGCCCCCGGGGAGGAAACACCATATATTTT. Translation: CSPRGGNTIYF. This chain connects TRBV29-1 to TRBJ1-3; D not resolved. The CDR3 consists of 11 residues. Germline assignment: CDR1 SQVTM and CDR2 ANQGSEA. V was pared by 8 bases and J by 4 bases, with 9 bases between.